This section outlines one T cell receptor (beta chain) sequence together with its context. The record originates from a study of blood T cells in healthy people across ages. The CDR3 is made up of 13 amino acids. V was shortened by 6 bases and J by 6 bases, with 10 bases between the two germline ends. Germline CDR1 and CDR2: KGHDR and SFDVKD. PCR was performed a second time for roughly 7 to 11 cycles using a sample-barcoded 5' primer and a J-beta primer mix. TCRdb fed the 5' RACE reads into MiXCR, producing one record per CDR3 protein. The repertoire holds around 580,000 distinct CDR3 sequences, with around 48% as singletons.

V gene TRBV24-1 combines with J gene TRBJ1-4; D may be TRBD1 (6 bases). The source material was blood. The sequence was obtained from a man at least 80 years old in good health. CDR3 nucleotide sequence: TGTGCCACCAGTCAGACAGGAGATGAAAAACTGTTTTTT. Translation: CATSQTGDEKLFF.